The rows below give T cell receptor beta chains drawn from one sample of a study of T cell changes during pregnancy in multiple sclerosis. Clones were read by immunoSEQ multiplex PCR, and TCRdb kept only the in-frame ones, dropping some. The sample carries just under 65,000 clones, 91% recorded once. The sample was peripheral blood, taken after pregnancy. The receptor source for this set is a female donor in good health, enrolled as a control in a pregnancy study. Both conserved end residues are part of each CDR3. A D gene is named only where the DNA matches it firmly. Rows may omit the clone size; those that give it use once, few, many or a size class.

>TRBV6-5|NA|NA|TRBJ2-7
CASRPGTSSFREQYF
TGTGCCAGCAGGCCCGGGACTTCCTCTTTTAGGGAGCAGTACTTC
>TRBV4-2|NA|NA|TRBJ1-1
CASSQGRREGLTEAFF
TGTGCCAGCAGCCAGGGCAGGCGGGAGGGTTTGACTGAAGCTTTCTTT
>TRBV4-2|NA|NA|TRBJ2-1
CASSPDMSEQFF
TGTGCCAGCAGCCCAGACATGAGTGAGCAGTTCTTC
>TRBV5-1|NA|once|TRBJ2-3
CASSLAQGHATDTQYF
TGCGCCAGCAGCTTGGCTCAGGGACATGCCACAGATACGCAGTATTTT
>TRBV10-1|NA|NA|TRBJ2-7
CASSEDAGGLSLYEQYF
TGCGCCAGCAGTGAAGACGCGGGTGGACTAAGCCTCTACGAGCAGTACTTC
>TRBV27|NA|NA|TRBJ1-6
CASSLGGTAPLHF
TGTGCCAGCAGTTTAGGAGGGACGGCACCCCTCCACTTT
>TRBV27|NA|NA|TRBJ1-1
CASSGAAEAFF
TGTGCCAGCAGTGGGGCTGCTGAAGCTTTCTTT
>TRBV6-5|TRBD1|NA|TRBJ1-4
CASSFDRGDEKLFF
TGTGCCAGCAGTTTCGACAGGGGGGATGAAAAACTGTTTTTT
>TRBV6-6|NA|NA|TRBJ2-6
CASSPGISGANVLTF
TGTGCCAGCAGCCCAGGGATCTCTGGGGCCAACGTCCTGACTTTC
>TRBV11-2|TRBD1|NA|TRBJ1-6
CASSLGTGYDNSPLHF
TGTGCCAGCAGCTTAGGGACAGGATACGATAATTCACCCCTCCACTTT
>TRBV6-1|TRBD2|medium-sized|TRBJ2-1
CASKLAGGPDEQFF
TGTGCCAGCAAACTAGCGGGGGGGCCGGATGAGCAGTTCTTC
>TRBV9|NA|NA|TRBJ1-1
CASSTGNRVPNTEAFF
TGTGCCAGCAGCACCGGTAACAGGGTCCCAAACACTGAAGCTTTCTTT
>TRBV2|TRBD1|NA|TRBJ1-1
CASSAQGSVTEAFF
TGTGCCAGCAGCGCACAGGGGAGTGTCACTGAAGCTTTCTTT
>TRBV14|TRBD1|NA|TRBJ2-5
CASSRGTGAVEETQYF
TGTGCCAGCAGCCGCGGGACAGGGGCGGTGGAAGAGACCCAGTACTTC
>TRBV5-1|NA|NA|TRBJ2-3
CASTPQGSTDTQYF
TGCGCCAGCACACCACAGGGATCCACAGATACGCAGTATTTT
>TRBV19|NA|NA|TRBJ2-5
CASSITGQETQYF
TGTGCCAGTAGTATAACAGGCCAAGAGACCCAGTACTTC
>TRBV30|NA|NA|TRBJ1-1
CAWSSNLRTPAFF
TGTGCCTGGAGTTCGAATCTCAGGACACCAGCTTTCTTT
>TRBV7-9|NA|NA|TRBJ1-2
CASSLVTGTPYGYTF
TGTGCCAGCAGCTTAGTAACAGGGACCCCCTATGGCTACACCTTC
>TRBV27|TRBD1|NA|TRBJ2-5
CASQPTGMETQYF
TGTGCCAGCCAGCCGACAGGGATGGAGACCCAGTACTTC
>TRBV6-5|TRBD1|NA|TRBJ2-7
CASSTTGTGALGQYF
TGTGCCAGCAGTACTACCGGGACAGGGGCCCTGGGGCAGTACTTC
>TRBV7-2|NA|NA|TRBJ1-5
CASSSPSEQFQPQHF
TGTGCCAGCAGCTCCCCAAGTGAACAGTTTCAGCCCCAGCATTTT
>TRBV11-2|NA|NA|TRBJ1-3
CASSLVGVSGNTIYF
TGTGCCAGCAGCTTAGTAGGGGTATCTGGAAACACCATATATTTT
>TRBV4-3|TRBD1|NA|TRBJ1-6
CASSPQGGSNSPLHF
TGCGCCAGCAGCCCCCAGGGGGGTTCCAATTCACCCCTCCACTTT
>TRBV7-2|NA|NA|TRBJ1-1
CASSSSVGGEAFF
TGTGCCAGCAGCTCCTCGGTGGGGGGGGAAGCTTTCTTT
>TRBV18|TRBD1|NA|TRBJ2-5
CASSRTGFSETQYF
TGTGCCAGCAGTCGGACAGGGTTCTCGGAGACCCAGTACTTC
>TRBV30|TRBD1|NA|TRBJ1-2
CATGTGKVLVDGYTF
TGTGCCACCGGGACAGGGAAGGTGCTGGTGGATGGCTACACCTTC
>TRBV6-4|TRBD1|NA|TRBJ1-5
CASRVQGVNQPQHF
TGTGCCAGCAGGGTTCAGGGGGTCAATCAGCCCCAGCATTTT
>TRBV27|NA|NA|TRBJ1-6
CASSLKWLSGSPLHF
TGTGCCAGCAGTTTAAAGTGGTTGTCCGGTTCACCCCTCCACTTT
>TRBV10-3|NA|NA|TRBJ2-3
CAISAGSSDTQYF
TGTGCCATCAGTGCCGGGTCGAGTGATACGCAGTATTTT
>TRBV29-1|NA|once|TRBJ2-5
CSVEDQEGFLASETQYF
TGCAGCGTTGAAGATCAGGAAGGATTCCTAGCTAGCGAGACCCAGTACTTC
>TRBV7-9|NA|NA|TRBJ1-4
CASSPNSGGKLFF
TGTGCCAGCAGCCCTAATTCGGGTGGAAAACTGTTTTTT
>TRBV15|NA|NA|TRBJ2-2
CATSRDSSNTGELFF
TGTGCCACCAGCAGGGACAGTTCGAACACCGGGGAGCTGTTTTTT
>TRBV7-2|TRBD1|NA|TRBJ1-2
CASSLTTGGNGYTF
TGTGCCAGCAGCTTAACGACAGGGGGGAATGGCTACACCTTC
>TRBV10-1|TRBD1|NA|TRBJ1-1
CASSEQTTGPNTEAFF
TGCGCCAGCAGTGAGCAGACGACAGGGCCCAACACTGAAGCTTTCTTT
>TRBV4-2|TRBD1|few|TRBJ2-7
CASSPRDSSYEQYF
TGTGCCAGCAGCCCTCGGGACAGCTCCTACGAGCAGTACTTC
>TRBV29-1|NA|NA|TRBJ1-2
CSVEGGQRYGYTF
TGCAGCGTTGAAGGTGGACAGCGATATGGCTACACCTTC
>TRBV29-1|NA|NA|TRBJ1-1
CSVGGRLNTEAFF
TGCAGCGTTGGGGGCAGACTGAACACTGAAGCTTTCTTT
>TRBV28|TRBD1|NA|TRBJ2-2
CASSLGQGAVTGELFF
TGTGCCAGCAGTCTCGGACAGGGGGCGGTCACCGGGGAGCTGTTTTTT
>TRBV7-3|NA|once|TRBJ2-2
CASRWGLAPNTGELFF
TGTGCCAGCAGATGGGGTCTAGCGCCGAACACCGGGGAGCTGTTTTTT
>TRBV7-6|NA|NA|TRBJ2-1
CASSPGSGWDEQFF
TGTGCCAGCAGCCCAGGTAGCGGATGGGATGAGCAGTTCTTC
>TRBV9|NA|once|TRBJ2-1
CASSQGGGLTYNEQFF
TGTGCCAGCAGCCAAGGAGGGGGCTTAACCTACAATGAGCAGTTCTTC